The T cell receptor beta chain under discussion was sequenced for a study of T cells in Graves' hyperthyroidism and ophthalmopathy (dated 2019 in TCRdb). Study-level background: Peripheral blood samples were taken at the time of initial diagnosis, prior to any treatment. The 75 to 100 discovery patients were divided at random into training and test sets in a 7:3 ratio. TCR Vbeta CDR3 sequencing of 120 to 150 peripheral blood samples (43 ophthalmopathy, over 70 hyperthyroidism and around 17 progressor patients) is reported in the paper. After sampling, hyperthyroidism patients received methimazole starting at 30 mg daily, and ophthalmopathy patients received high-dose intravenous methylprednisolone. Prospective prediction of ophthalmopathy was tested in an independent validation cohort of fewer than 20 hyperthyroidism patients and some 17 patients who later progressed to ophthalmopathy. In about 6 Graves' hyperthyroidism patients, the study also compared T-cell repertoires from thyroid tissue with T-cell repertoires from blood. A discovery cohort of about a hundred patients, 43 with Graves' ophthalmopathy and 55 to 65 with stable Graves' hyperthyroidism, was used to find distinguishing TCR V-J signatures. Study-wide findings and limitations: No statistical method was used to set the sample size in advance, and investigators knew the group allocation. A 13 V-J signature model separated ophthalmopathy from stable hyperthyroidism, with about 90% sensitivity and roughly 81% specificity in cross-validation and 80%/75% in testing. In validation, progression to ophthalmopathy was predicted by the model with around 70% sensitivity and roughly 76% specificity, a median of roughly 6.4 months before onset. Most expanded thyroid clonotypes (frequency above 0.001) were also detected in blood, suggesting blood repertoires may reflect thyroid immune responses.

The TCR beta CDR3 regions were amplified from the RNA transcripts. For the first round of RT-PCR on the TCR CDR3, the HTBI primer set was used together with the Qiagen OneStep RT-PCR kit. The libraries were constructed in a second round of multiplex PCR and then size-selected and purified. Sequencing of the libraries was done on an Illumina HiSeq2000 using paired-end 100 bp reads. The authors' analysis ran thus. SOAPnuke was used to process the raw data, with reads discarded if the reads contained adapters or uncalled bases, had a mean Phred below 15, or lacked an exact constant-primer or identifier match. COPE v1.2.5 was used to merge the high-quality paired reads, and each unique nucleotide sequence was defined as a clonotype. MiTCR v1.1 was used to align clonotypes to the IMGT TRBV, TRBD and TRBJ reference segments. The analysis was restricted to V-J combinations with a frequency above 0.0001, which together covered 99.2% of the repertoires. A TCS score was defined as the ratio between F50 (clonal expansion) and ExV (chaos), using BLOSUM62-based TCRdist between CDR3 peptides within each V-J. Welch's t-statistics and random forest reduced several hundred V-J features to 10 to 15, which were used in a naive Bayes classifier (R e1071). Clones were called with MiXCR by TCRdb after fastp trimmed the public reads at Q25, and only in-frame beta chains were retained. Each record represents a unique CDR3 protein, reported with the most common genes and DNA among its rows. The V and J calls and clone size come from TCRdb's table, not from the authors' own analysis. The sample profile shows around 350,000 distinct CDR3 sequences; 15% to 19% of them were found once. 25% to 35% of the sample is taken by the ten largest.

Spanning cysteine to phenylalanine, the CDR3 consists of 15 amino acids. The read is trimmed to its CDR3 DNA, 45 bases read in frame from base 1. For CDR1 and CDR2, the germline V gene lists SGHAT and FQNNGV. V is pruned by 1 base and J by 9 bases, leaving 7 bases of the junction without a gene match. Hyperthyroidism patients were aged 18 to 65 years and newly diagnosed, with disease duration of less than 2 months. Patients with uncontrolled infections, other autoimmune diseases, pregnancy or lactation were excluded. Clinical symptoms, serum thyroxine and TRAb, thyroid ultrasound, and orbital computed tomography formed the basis for the diagnoses. For progressor patients, blood was drawn at the first diagnosis of hyperthyroidism, before any ophthalmopathy symptoms had appeared. PBMCs were separated from roughly 9.6 ml of fresh peripheral blood using Ficoll-Paque density gradient centrifugation. Progressor patients were first diagnosed with Graves' hyperthyroidism and then developed ophthalmopathy during follow-up. Trizol reagent was used to extract total RNA, and RNA quality was then checked on an Agilent 2100 Bioanalyzer.

This clonotype has at least ten counts. The antigen this receptor binds is unknown. No much larger clone is present one base from it, and per-base qualities are unavailable. Sequenced: blood. The chain is encoded by TRBV11-2 joined to TRBJ2-1; a stretch of 9 junction bases matches TRBD2. This clonotype was obtained from a woman younger than 35 with Graves' hyperthyroidism that later progressed to Graves' ophthalmopathy. Here the CDR3 is given as CASSLVAGGPVEQFF. The DNA sequence reads TGTGCCAGCAGCTTAGTCGCGGGAGGGCCGGTTGAGCAGTTCTTC.